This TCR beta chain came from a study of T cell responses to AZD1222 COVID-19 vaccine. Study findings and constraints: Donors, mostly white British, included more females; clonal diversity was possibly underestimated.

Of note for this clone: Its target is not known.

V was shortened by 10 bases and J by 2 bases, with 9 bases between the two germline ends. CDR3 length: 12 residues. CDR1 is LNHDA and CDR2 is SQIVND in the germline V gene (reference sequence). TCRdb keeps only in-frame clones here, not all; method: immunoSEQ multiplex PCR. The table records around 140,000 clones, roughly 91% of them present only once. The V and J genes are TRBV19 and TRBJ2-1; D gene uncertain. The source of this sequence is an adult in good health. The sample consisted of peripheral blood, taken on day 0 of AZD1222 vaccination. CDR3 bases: TGTGCCACTAAGGACCCCTACAATGAGCAGTTCTTC. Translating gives CATKDPYNEQFF.